Listed below are T cell receptor beta chains from one sample, sequenced in a study of tumor and adjacent non-tumor tissue in lung cancer. TCRdb re-derived calls from the multiplex PCR reads in MiXCR, one entry per CDR3 protein. Found here are around 50,000 distinct CDR3 sequences, roughly two thirds of them singletons; the top ten hold roughly 30%. The specimen sequenced was distant non-tumor lung tissue. The receptors stem from a woman in her seventies with non-small cell lung cancer. The CDR3 runs from the conserved cysteine through the conserved F or W. The order of the fields is V gene, clone size, D gene, J gene, CDR3 DNA, CDR3 protein. A D gene is named only where the DNA matches it firmly. Not all rows give a size; the values are once, few, many and, for expanded clones, a class.

>TRBV12-3/TRBV12-4|large|NA|TRBJ2-2
TGTGCCAGCAGCGAATCGGGCACCGGGGAGCTGTTTTTT
CASSESGTGELFF
>TRBV6-2/TRBV6-3|NA|TRBD2|TRBJ2-1
TGTGCCAGTAGTTATCAAGGGCTAGCGGATATAAGCCCCTACAATGAGCAGTTCTTC
CASSYQGLADISPYNEQFF
>TRBV4-1|NA|NA|TRBJ2-7
TGCGCCAGTAGCCCCCGGGACGATGCCTACGGGCAGTACTTC
CASSPRDDAYGQYF
>TRBV29-1|NA|NA|TRBJ2-5
TGCAGCATTGTGGTTGGCCCCCGGGAGACCCAGTACTTC
CSIVVGPRETQYF
>TRBV11-3|NA|NA|TRBJ1-1
TGTACCAGCAGCTTTTCATACGACGCTGAAGCTTTCTTT
CTSSFSYDAEAFF
>TRBV5-6|NA|NA|TRBJ1-1
TGTGCCAGCAGCTCCGGACCCGGCGTAACTTTCTTT
CASSSGPGVTFF
>TRBV6-2/TRBV6-3|NA|NA|TRBJ1-6
TGTGCCAGCAGTTACGGGGGAAGGATATCACCCCTCCACTTT
CASSYGGRISPLHF
>TRBV23-1|NA|NA|TRBJ2-2
TGCGCCAGCAGTCAATCGCCCCCTAGCTGGAACACCGGGGAGCTGTTTTTT
CASSQSPPSWNTGELFF
>TRBV4-1|many|NA|TRBJ2-1
TGCGCCAGCAGCCAAGAGGCCTGGGAGAACAATGAGCAGTTCTTC
CASSQEAWENNEQFF
>TRBV12-5|NA|NA|TRBJ2-3
TGTGCTAGTGGTATAAGCACAGATACGCAGTACTTT
CASGISTDTQYF
>TRBV6-5|NA|NA|TRBJ1-1
TGTGCCAACAGTTACTCAGGTCAGATGAACACTGAAACTTTCTTT
CANSYSGQMNTETFF